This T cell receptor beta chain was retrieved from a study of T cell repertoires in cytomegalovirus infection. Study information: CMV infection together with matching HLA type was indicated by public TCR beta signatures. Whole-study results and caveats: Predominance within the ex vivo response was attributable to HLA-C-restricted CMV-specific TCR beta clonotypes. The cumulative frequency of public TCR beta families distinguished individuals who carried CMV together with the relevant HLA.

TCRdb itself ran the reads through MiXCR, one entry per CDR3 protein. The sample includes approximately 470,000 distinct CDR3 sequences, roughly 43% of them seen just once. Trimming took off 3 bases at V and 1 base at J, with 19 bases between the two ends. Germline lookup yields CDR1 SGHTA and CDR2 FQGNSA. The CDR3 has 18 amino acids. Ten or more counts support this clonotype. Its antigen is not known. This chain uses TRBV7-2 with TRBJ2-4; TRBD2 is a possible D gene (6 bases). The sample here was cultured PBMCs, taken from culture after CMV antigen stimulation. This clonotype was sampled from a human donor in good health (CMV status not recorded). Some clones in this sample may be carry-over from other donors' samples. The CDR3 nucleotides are TGTGCCAGCAGCTTCGCGGGACTCCGAAACGTGGCCAAAAACATTCAGTACTTC. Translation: CASSFAGLRNVAKNIQYF.